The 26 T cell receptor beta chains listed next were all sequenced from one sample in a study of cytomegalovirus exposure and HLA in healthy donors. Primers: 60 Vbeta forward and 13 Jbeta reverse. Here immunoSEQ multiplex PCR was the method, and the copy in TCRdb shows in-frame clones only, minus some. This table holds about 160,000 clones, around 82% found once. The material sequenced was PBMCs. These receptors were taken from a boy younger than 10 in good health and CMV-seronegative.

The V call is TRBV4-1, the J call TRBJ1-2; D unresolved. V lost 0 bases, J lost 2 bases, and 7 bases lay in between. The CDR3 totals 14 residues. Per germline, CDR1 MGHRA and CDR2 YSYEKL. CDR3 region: CASSQDASNYGYTF. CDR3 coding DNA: TGCGCCAGCAGCCAAGACGCGAGCAACTATGGCTACACCTTC.

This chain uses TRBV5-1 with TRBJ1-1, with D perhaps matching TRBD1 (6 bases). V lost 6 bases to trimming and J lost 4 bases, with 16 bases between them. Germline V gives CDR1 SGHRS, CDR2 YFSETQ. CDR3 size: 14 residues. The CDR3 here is CASTVGGGITEAFF. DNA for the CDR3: TGCGCCAGCACTGTGGGGGGGGGCATCACTGAAGCTTTCTTT.

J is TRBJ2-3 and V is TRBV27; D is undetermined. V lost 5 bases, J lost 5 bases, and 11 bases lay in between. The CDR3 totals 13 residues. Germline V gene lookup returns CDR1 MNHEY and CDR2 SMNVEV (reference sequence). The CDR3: CASSRRSRDTQYF. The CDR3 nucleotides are TGTGCCAGCAGTCGAAGGTCTAGAGATACGCAGTATTTT.

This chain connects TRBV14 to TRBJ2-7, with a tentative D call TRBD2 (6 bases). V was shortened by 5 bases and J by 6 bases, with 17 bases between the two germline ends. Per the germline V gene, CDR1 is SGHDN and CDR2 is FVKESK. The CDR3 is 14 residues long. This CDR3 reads CASSFGGVGGEQYF. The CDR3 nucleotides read TGTGCCAGCAGCTTCGGAGGGGTCGGCGGCGAGCAGTACTTC.

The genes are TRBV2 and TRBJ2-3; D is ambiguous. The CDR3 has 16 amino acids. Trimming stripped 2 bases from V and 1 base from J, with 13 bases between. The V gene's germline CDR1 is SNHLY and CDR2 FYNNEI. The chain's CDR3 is CASSELEKHGTDTQYF. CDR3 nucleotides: TGTGCCAGCAGTGAACTTGAAAAGCACGGCACAGATACGCAGTATTTT. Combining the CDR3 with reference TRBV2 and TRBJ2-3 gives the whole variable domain EPEVTQTPSHQVTQMGQEVILRCVPISNHLYFYWYRQILGQKVEFLVSFYNNEISEKSEIFDDQFSVERPDGSNFTLKIRSTKLEDSAMYFCASSELEKHGTDTQYFGPGTRLTVL.

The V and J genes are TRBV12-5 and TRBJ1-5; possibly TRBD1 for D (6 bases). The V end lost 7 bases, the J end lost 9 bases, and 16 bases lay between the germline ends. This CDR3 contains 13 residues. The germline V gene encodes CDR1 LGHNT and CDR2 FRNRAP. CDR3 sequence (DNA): TGTGCTAGTGTAGCTTGGGGGCGCGGGCCCCAGCATTTT. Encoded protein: CASVAWGRGPQHF.

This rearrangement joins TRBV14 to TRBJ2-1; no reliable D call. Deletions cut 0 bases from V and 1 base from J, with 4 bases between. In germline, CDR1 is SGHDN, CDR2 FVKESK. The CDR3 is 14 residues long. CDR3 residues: CASSQDRSYNEQFF. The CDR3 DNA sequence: TGTGCCAGCAGCCAAGATAGATCCTACAATGAGCAGTTCTTC.

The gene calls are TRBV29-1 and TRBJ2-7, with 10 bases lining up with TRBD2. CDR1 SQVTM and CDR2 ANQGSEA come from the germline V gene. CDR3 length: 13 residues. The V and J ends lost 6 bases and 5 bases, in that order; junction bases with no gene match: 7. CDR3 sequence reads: CSVSLAGVNEQYF. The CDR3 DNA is TGCAGCGTCTCTCTAGCGGGAGTCAACGAGCAGTACTTC.

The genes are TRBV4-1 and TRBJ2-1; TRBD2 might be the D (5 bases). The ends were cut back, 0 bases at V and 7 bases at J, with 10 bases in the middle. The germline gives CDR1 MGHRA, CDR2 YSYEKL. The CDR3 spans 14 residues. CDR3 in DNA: TGCGCCAGCAGCCAAGAAGGACTCGTGAATGAGCAGTTCTTC. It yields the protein CASSQEGLVNEQFF.

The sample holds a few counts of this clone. The CDR3 region is CASSSSSGHSGANVLTF. The CDR3, as DNA: TGTGCCAGCAGCTCCTCCTCGGGACACTCTGGGGCCAACGTCCTGACTTTC. This sequence joins TRBV7-9 and TRBJ2-6; tentatively, D is TRBD1 (6 bases). Germline V gives CDR1 SEHNR, CDR2 FQNEAQ (reference sequence). V was pared by 4 bases and J by 0 bases, with 13 bases between. The CDR3 is 17 residues long.

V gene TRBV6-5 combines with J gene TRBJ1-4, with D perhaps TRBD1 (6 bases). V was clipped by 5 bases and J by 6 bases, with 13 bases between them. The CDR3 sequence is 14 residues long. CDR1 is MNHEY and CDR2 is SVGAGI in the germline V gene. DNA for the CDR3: TGTGCCAGCAGTCGGGGGGCCTCTGATGAAAAACTGTTTTTT. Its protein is CASSRGASDEKLFF.

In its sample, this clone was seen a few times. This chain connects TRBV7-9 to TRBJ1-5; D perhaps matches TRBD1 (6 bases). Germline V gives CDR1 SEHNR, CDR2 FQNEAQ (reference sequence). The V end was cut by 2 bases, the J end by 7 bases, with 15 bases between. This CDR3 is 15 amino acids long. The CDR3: CASSLSDSAGQPQHF. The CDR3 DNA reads TGTGCCAGCAGCTTATCGGACAGTGCAGGCCAGCCCCAGCATTTT.

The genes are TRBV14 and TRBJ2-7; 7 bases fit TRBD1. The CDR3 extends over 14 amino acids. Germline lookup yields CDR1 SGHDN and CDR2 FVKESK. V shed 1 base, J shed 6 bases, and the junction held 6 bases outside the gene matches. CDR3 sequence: CASSQGVGGGEQYF. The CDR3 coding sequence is TGTGCCAGCAGCCAAGGTGTAGGGGGCGGCGAGCAGTACTTC.

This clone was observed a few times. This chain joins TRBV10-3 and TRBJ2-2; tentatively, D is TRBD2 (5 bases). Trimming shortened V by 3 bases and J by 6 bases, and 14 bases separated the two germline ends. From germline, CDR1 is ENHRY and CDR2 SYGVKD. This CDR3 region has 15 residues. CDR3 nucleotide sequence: TGTGCCATCAGTGAAGAGATGGGGAGCCCCGGGGAGCTGTTTTTT. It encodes CAISEEMGSPGELFF.

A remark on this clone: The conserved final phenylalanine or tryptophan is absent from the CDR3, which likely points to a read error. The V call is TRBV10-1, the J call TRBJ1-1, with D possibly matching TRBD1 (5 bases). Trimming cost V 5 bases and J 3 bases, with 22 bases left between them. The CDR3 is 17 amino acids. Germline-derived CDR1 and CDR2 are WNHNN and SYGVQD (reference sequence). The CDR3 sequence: CASSPSGGRGRHTEAFV. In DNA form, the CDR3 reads TGCGCCAGCAGTCCTTCCGGCGGGAGGGGCAGGCACACTGAAGCTTTCGTT.

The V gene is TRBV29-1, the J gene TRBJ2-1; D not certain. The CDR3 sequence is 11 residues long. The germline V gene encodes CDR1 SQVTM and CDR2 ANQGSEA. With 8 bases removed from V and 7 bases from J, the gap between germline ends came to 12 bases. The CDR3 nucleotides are TGCAGCTCGACTGACGGGAATGAGCAGTTCTTC. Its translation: CSSTDGNEQFF.

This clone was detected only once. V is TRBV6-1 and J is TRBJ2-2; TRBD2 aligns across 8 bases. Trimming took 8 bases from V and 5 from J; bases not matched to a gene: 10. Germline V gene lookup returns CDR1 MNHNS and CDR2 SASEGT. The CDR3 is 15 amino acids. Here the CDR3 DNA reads TGTGCCAGCCCTAGACCGGGACTAGTTACCGGGGAGCTGTTTTTT. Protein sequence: CASPRPGLVTGELFF.

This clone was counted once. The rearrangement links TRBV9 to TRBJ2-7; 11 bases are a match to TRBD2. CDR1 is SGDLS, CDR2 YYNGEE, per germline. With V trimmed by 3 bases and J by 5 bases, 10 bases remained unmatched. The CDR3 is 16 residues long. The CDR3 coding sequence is TGTGCCAGCAGCGCCCAACTAGCGGGAGATCGCCACGAGCAGTACTTC. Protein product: CASSAQLAGDRHEQYF.

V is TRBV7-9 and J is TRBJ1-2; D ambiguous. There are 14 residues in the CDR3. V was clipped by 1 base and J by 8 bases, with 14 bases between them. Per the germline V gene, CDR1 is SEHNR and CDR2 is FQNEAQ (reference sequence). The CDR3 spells CASSLGGGRPGYTF. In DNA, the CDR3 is TGTGCCAGCAGCTTAGGAGGCGGGAGACCGGGCTACACCTTC. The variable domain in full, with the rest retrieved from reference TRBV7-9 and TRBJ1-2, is DTGVSQNPRHKITKRGQNVTFRCDPISEHNRLYWYRQTLGQGPEFLTYFQNEAQLEKSRLLSDRFSAERPKGSFSTLEIQRTEQGDSAMYLCASSLGGGRPGYTFGSGTRLTVV.

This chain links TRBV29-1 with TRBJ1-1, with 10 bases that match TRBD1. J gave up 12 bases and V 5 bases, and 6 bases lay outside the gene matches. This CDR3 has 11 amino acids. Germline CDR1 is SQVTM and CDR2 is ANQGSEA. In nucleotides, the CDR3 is TGCAGCGTTACGACAGGGGGCGCATCTTTCTTT. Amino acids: CSVTTGGASFF.

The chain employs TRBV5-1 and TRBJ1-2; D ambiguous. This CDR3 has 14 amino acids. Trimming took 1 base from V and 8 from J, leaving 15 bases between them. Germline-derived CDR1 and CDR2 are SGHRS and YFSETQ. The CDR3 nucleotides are TGCGCCAGCAGCTTGTCACGTGGCGAGGGCGGCTACACCTTC. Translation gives CASSLSRGEGGYTF.

CDR3 DNA sequence: TGTGCCAGCAGCCCCCCTAACAGGGCCTTTAGGGCCAACGTCCTGACTTTC. This translates into CASSPPNRAFRANVLTF. This chain connects TRBV7-6 to TRBJ2-6; weak D call: TRBD1 (6 bases). The CDR3 sequence is 17 residues long. V lost 5 bases to trimming and J lost 5 bases, with 19 bases between them. Germline loops: CDR1 SGHVS, CDR2 FNYEAQ.

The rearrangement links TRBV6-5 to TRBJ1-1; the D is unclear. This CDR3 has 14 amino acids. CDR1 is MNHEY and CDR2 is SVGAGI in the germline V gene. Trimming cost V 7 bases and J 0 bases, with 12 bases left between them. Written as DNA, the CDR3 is TGTGCCAGCACCCTGTCGCAGTTGAACACTGAAGCTTTCTTT. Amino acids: CASTLSQLNTEAFF.

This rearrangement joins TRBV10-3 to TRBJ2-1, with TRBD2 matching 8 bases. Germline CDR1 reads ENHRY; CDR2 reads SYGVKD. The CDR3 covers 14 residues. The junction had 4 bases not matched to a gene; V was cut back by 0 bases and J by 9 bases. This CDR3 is CAISESGLGGEQFF. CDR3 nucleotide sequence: TGTGCCATCAGTGAGTCGGGACTAGGAGGTGAGCAGTTCTTC.

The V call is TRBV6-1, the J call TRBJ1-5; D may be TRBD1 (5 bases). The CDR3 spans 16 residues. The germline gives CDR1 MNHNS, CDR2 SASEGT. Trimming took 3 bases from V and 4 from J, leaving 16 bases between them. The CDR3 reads CASSDHRTLPNQPQHF. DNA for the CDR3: TGTGCCAGCAGTGACCACAGGACATTACCGAATCAGCCCCAGCATTTT.

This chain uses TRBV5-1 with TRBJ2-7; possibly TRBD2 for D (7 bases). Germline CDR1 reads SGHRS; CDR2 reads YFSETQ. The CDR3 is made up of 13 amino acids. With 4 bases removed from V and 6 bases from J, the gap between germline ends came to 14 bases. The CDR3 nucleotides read TGCGCCAGCAGCGCGGGGGCCTCTACCGAGCAGTACTTC. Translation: CASSAGASTEQYF.